The 16 T cell receptor beta chains below all came from one sample that was sequenced in a study of spatial heterogeneity in lung cancer. TCRdb ran MiXCR on the 5' RACE reads and lists one entry per CDR3 protein. This table has roughly 38,000 distinct CDR3 sequences, 3.1% appearing once. The sample's time point: sample taken at primary tumor resection. The sample here was normal lung tissue next to the tumor, taken at surgery. The receptors were sampled from a male donor with early-stage non-small cell lung cancer.

This clonotype occurred many times. DNA of the CDR3: TGTGCCAGCAAAACCGAAGCGGGAGGCCTGCGGGGGGATGAGCAGTTCTTC. Protein product: CASKTEAGGLRGDEQFF. This sequence joins TRBV7-6 and TRBJ2-1, with 9 bases lining up with TRBD2. The V gene end was trimmed by 7 bases and the J gene end by 8 bases; junction bases not matched to a gene: 18. Germline CDR1 SGHVS, CDR2 FNYEAQ. The CDR3 runs to 17 residues.

In its sample, this clonotype was seen many times. The V call is TRBV29-1, the J call TRBJ1-1; D uncertain. Germline V gene sequence: CDR1 SQVTM, CDR2 ANQGSEA. The length of the CDR3 is 13 residues. The germline V and J ends were trimmed by 4 bases and 3 bases, with 12 bases remaining between them. CDR3 DNA sequence: TGCAGCGTTGCTAGGGCTCAGGACACTGAAGCTTTCTTT. Translating it yields CSVARAQDTEAFF.

In this sample, this clonotype turned up many times. The rearrangement links TRBV20-1 to TRBJ1-1, with D perhaps matching TRBD1 (6 bases). The CDR3 is made up of 16 amino acids. Trimming left V 2 bases short and J 0 bases short, with 16 bases between. Germline CDR1 and CDR2: DFQATT and SNEGSKA (reference sequence). For the CDR3, the DNA is TGCAGTGCTAGACCTTCACAGGGTTCAGTGAACACTGAAGCTTTCTTT. It translates to CSARPSQGSVNTEAFF.

By proportion, this clonotype is medium-sized. The CDR3 sequence is CASSQDYEQYF. CDR3 coding DNA: TGCGCCAGCAGCCAAGACTACGAGCAGTACTTC. The rearrangement uses TRBV4-1 and TRBJ2-7; D unresolved. Deletions cut 0 bases from V and 3 bases from J, with 0 bases between. Germline-derived CDR1 and CDR2 are MGHRA and YSYEKL. This CDR3 is built from 11 residues.

This clonotype appeared many times. V and J are TRBV12-3 or TRBV12-4 and TRBJ2-2, with TRBD2 as a possible D gene (6 bases). The length of the CDR3 is 16 residues. V lost 6 bases and J 3 bases, leaving 17 bases between the germline ends. For the CDR3, the DNA is TGTGCCAGCAGCCGGGACTTAGGGTTACACACCGGGGAGCTGTTTTTT. Amino acids: CASSRDLGLHTGELFF.

This clonotype was observed at least ten times. The CDR3 loop is CASSLGASGSTDTQYF. CDR3 DNA sequence: TGCGCCAGCAGCTTGGGGGCAAGTGGGAGCACAGATACGCAGTATTTT. The chain is built from TRBV5-1 and TRBJ2-3; D is ambiguous. Per germline, CDR1 SGHRS and CDR2 YFSETQ. Deletions cut 0 bases from V and 0 bases from J, with 11 bases between. CDR3 length: 16 amino acids.

This clonotype has a count of ten or more. This chain links TRBV24-1 with TRBJ2-5, with TRBD1 identical over 7 bases. V lost 4 bases to trimming and J lost 1 base; unmatched junction nucleotides: 8. Germline CDR1 is KGHDR and CDR2 is SFDVKD. This CDR3 comprises 16 residues. The DNA for the CDR3 is TGTGCCACCAGTGACCCAGACAGGGAACTCCAAGAGACCCAGTACTTC. Translation gives CATSDPDRELQETQYF.

This clonotype was seen ten or more times. The chain links TRBV7-2 to TRBJ1-5; a possible D gene is TRBD1 (5 bases). CDR3 length: 14 residues. Germline V gives CDR1 SGHTA, CDR2 FQGNSA. Trimming pared 1 base from V and 5 bases from J, leaving 9 bases between. In DNA, the CDR3 is TGTGCCAGCAGCTTAGGGGGGGAGTATCAGCCCCAGCATTTT. Its translation is CASSLGGEYQPQHF.

This clonotype was recorded at least ten times. This chain links TRBV2 with TRBJ1-6; 9 positions agree with TRBD1. The CDR3 totals 16 residues. J gave up 6 bases and V 8 bases, and 11 bases lay outside the gene matches. The germline V gene has CDR1 SNHLY and CDR2 FYNNEI. The CDR3 sequence: CASGGTGSLANSPLHF. CDR3 in DNA: TGTGCCAGCGGCGGGACAGGGAGCCTCGCTAATTCACCCCTCCACTTT.

This clonotype was counted at least ten times. The J gene is TRBJ1-2, the V gene TRBV6-2 or TRBV6-3; D call uncertain. With 6 bases removed from V and 4 bases from J, the gap between germline ends came to 15 bases. CDR3 length: 14 amino acids. Germline loops: CDR1 MNHEY, CDR2 SVGEGT. CDR3 in amino acids: CASREVGSSYGYTF. CDR3 DNA sequence: TGTGCCAGCAGGGAGGTCGGGTCTAGCTATGGCTACACCTTC.

This clonotype was seen many times. The chain carries TRBV29-1 and TRBJ2-2; D may be TRBD1 (5 bases). Trimming removed 1 base from V and 1 base from J, with 10 bases in between. Per germline, CDR1 SQVTM and CDR2 ANQGSEA. This CDR3 has 15 amino acids. The CDR3 sequence is CSVEVSGQNTGELFF. The CDR3 coding sequence is TGCAGCGTTGAAGTATCTGGACAGAACACCGGGGAGCTGTTTTTT.

This clonotype was detected many times. V is TRBV5-8 and J is TRBJ1-5, with TRBD1 as a possible D gene (5 bases). V gave up 1 base and J gave up 4 bases, with 6 bases separating them. The CDR3 is 13 residues long. The germline CDR1 and CDR2 sequences are SGHTS and YDEGEE. The DNA for the CDR3 is TGTGCCAGCAGCTTGCCAGGGAATCAGCCCCAGCATTTT. Encoded protein: CASSLPGNQPQHF.

Ten or more counts support this clonotype. CDR3 nucleotides: TGCAGTGCATTAGCGGGAGGGGCCACAGATACGCAGTATTTT. As protein: CSALAGGATDTQYF. The chain recombines TRBV20-1 with TRBJ2-3; 11 nucleotides agree with TRBD2. Germline CDR1 and CDR2: DFQATT and SNEGSKA (reference sequence). This CDR3 is 14 amino acids long. Trimming removed 6 bases from V and 2 bases from J; junction bases left unmatched: 4.

This clonotype was detected ten times or more. As DNA, the CDR3 is TGTGCCAGCAGCGACAGCCTGGAGACCCAGTACTTC. Encoded protein: CASSDSLETQYF. The chain combines TRBV7-2 with TRBJ2-5, with D possibly being TRBD1 (5 bases). V was shortened by 5 bases and J by 5 bases, with 9 bases between the two germline ends. Germline V gene lookup returns CDR1 SGHTA and CDR2 FQGNSA. The CDR3 consists of 12 residues.

In this sample, this clonotype turned up many times. V usage is TRBV6-6 and J usage is TRBJ1-3, with D perhaps matching TRBD1 (5 bases). The CDR3 loop spans 16 amino acids. CDR1 MNHNY and CDR2 SVGAGI come from the germline V gene (reference sequence). Trimming pared 2 bases from V and 0 bases from J, leaving 11 bases between. This CDR3 reads CASSYVRALSGNTIYF. The CDR3 DNA sequence: TGTGCCAGCAGTTACGTCAGGGCCCTCTCTGGAAACACCATATATTTT.

This clonotype was seen at least ten times. The chain couples TRBV27 to TRBJ2-3; possible D gene TRBD1, 5 bases. The CDR3 has 16 amino acids. V lost 2 bases and J 4 bases, leaving 16 bases between the germline ends. Germline CDR1 MNHEY, CDR2 SMNVEV (reference sequence). The CDR3 DNA reads TGTGCCAGCAGTTTAAGGGGAACCGGGCCCTCAGATACGCAGTATTTT. Amino acids: CASSLRGTGPSDTQYF.